These 19 T cell receptor beta chains share one sample of origin, sequenced in a study of OX40 agonist ivuxolimab in advanced cancers. Here immunoSEQ multiplex PCR was the method, and the copy in TCRdb shows in-frame clones only, minus some. Of approximately 67,000 clones listed, roughly 90% are singletons. The material sequenced was CD4+ or CD8+ T cells sorted from blood, taken in a trial of the OX40 agonist ivuxolimab. These receptor sequences come from an adult with an advanced solid tumor such as melanoma, head and neck, liver or kidney cancer.

The chain uses TRBV15 and TRBJ2-4; 9 bases match TRBD2. The CDR3 is made up of 16 amino acids. Germline assignment: CDR1 LNHNV and CDR2 YYDKDF (reference sequence). V shed 0 bases and J 8 bases; nucleotides not matched to a gene: 8. The chain's CDR3 is CATSRDVARGGDIQYF. The CDR3 DNA reads as TGTGCCACCAGCAGAGATGTGGCGCGGGGGGGAGACATTCAGTACTTC.

This chain links TRBV28 with TRBJ2-7; 7 bases are a match to TRBD1. Germline values: CDR1 MDHEN, CDR2 SYDVKM. The V segment lost 6 bases and the J segment 5 bases; nucleotides outside the gene matches: 7. The CDR3 loop spans 13 amino acids. The CDR3 bases are TGTGCCAGCAGCCCCGGGACAGTGGACGAGCAGTACTTC. Translated: CASSPGTVDEQYF.

This rearrangement joins TRBV6-1 to TRBJ1-2, with no clear D. V lost 5 bases and J lost 4, with 14 bases in between. The CDR3 contains 14 residues. Per the germline V gene, CDR1 is MNHNS and CDR2 is SASEGT. The CDR3: CASSNGPEGYGYTF. DNA of the CDR3: TGTGCCAGCAGTAACGGGCCCGAGGGCTATGGCTACACCTTC.

This sequence joins TRBV28 and TRBJ2-5, with D possibly matching TRBD1 (6 bases). Trimming pared 8 bases from V and 5 bases from J, leaving 15 bases between. The germline gives CDR1 MDHEN, CDR2 SYDVKM. The CDR3 is made up of 13 amino acids. CDR3: CASGGGGLETQYF. Written as DNA, the CDR3 is TGTGCCAGCGGGGGCGGAGGTTTGGAGACCCAGTACTTC.

The rearrangement uses TRBV7-2 and TRBJ2-3; D not certain. CDR1 and CDR2 (germline): SGHTA, FQGNSA. Trimming took off 3 bases at V and 2 bases at J, with 3 bases between the two ends. This CDR3 region has 12 residues. CDR3 sequence: CASSLYTDTQYF. The CDR3, as DNA: TGTGCCAGCAGCTTGTACACAGATACGCAGTATTTT.

The V and J genes are TRBV28 and TRBJ1-3, with TRBD1 identical over 7 bases. The germline gives CDR1 MDHEN, CDR2 SYDVKM. J lost 0 bases, V lost 3 bases, and 2 bases had no gene match. The CDR3 sequence is 15 residues long. Here the CDR3 DNA reads TGTGCCAGCAGTTTTGACAGGGCCTCTGGAAACACCATATATTTT. Amino acid sequence: CASSFDRASGNTIYF.

The gene calls are TRBV2 and TRBJ2-5; 8 bases fit TRBD2. CDR1 and CDR2 (germline): SNHLY, FYNNEI. The ends lost 0 bases at V and 5 bases at J; junction bases unmatched: 8. This CDR3 has 16 amino acids. CDR3 amino acids: CASSEAYGGALETQYF. DNA for the CDR3: TGTGCCAGCAGTGAAGCTTACGGGGGGGCGCTGGAGACCCAGTACTTC.

V usage is TRBV28 and J usage is TRBJ2-5; D perhaps matches TRBD2 (7 bases). V gave up 8 bases and J gave up 5 bases, with 12 bases separating them. Looked up from germline, CDR1 is MDHEN and CDR2 is SYDVKM. The CDR3 length is 12 residues. The DNA for the CDR3 is TGTGCCAGCCGGGGGAGGGGGGAGACCCAGTACTTC. It is translated as CASRGRGETQYF.

This chain connects TRBV5-1 to TRBJ2-7, with 10 bases fitting TRBD2. After removal of 0 bases from V and 3 bases from J, the junction contained 6 bases not matched to a gene. The V gene's germline CDR1 is SGHRS and CDR2 YFSETQ. This CDR3 spans 16 amino acids. CDR3 in DNA: TGCGCCAGCAGCTTGGGAAGCGGGAGGGGAAACTACGAGCAGTACTTC. The encoded protein is CASSLGSGRGNYEQYF. Filled out from reference TRBV5-1 and TRBJ2-7, the complete variable domain reads KAGVTQTPRYLIKTRGQQVTLSCSPISGHRSVSWYQQTPGQGLQFLFEYFSETQRNKGNFPGRFSGRQFSNSRSEMNVSTLELGDSALYLCASSLGSGRGNYEQYFGPGTRLTVT.

Notes on this clone: The DNA is omitted, as the CDR3 cannot be located on it reliably, and the CDR3 follows TCRdb's listing. The CDR3 reads CAISESGRANYGYTF. The chain carries TRBV10-3 and TRBJ1-2. The CDR3 has 15 amino acids, counting both end residues. Looked up from germline, CDR1 is ENHRY and CDR2 is SYGVKD.

The chain recombines TRBV5-1 with TRBJ2-6; TRBD1 aligns across 9 bases. V lost 0 bases, J lost 1 base, and 5 bases stayed unmatched. Germline CDR1 and CDR2: SGHRS and YFSETQ. This CDR3 has 18 residues. The CDR3 reads CASSLDGTGLSGANVLTF. CDR3 DNA: TGCGCCAGCAGCTTGGACGGGACAGGGTTATCTGGGGCCAACGTCCTGACTTTC.

This sequence joins TRBV7-2 and TRBJ2-7; 7 nucleotides line up with TRBD1. The V gene's germline CDR1 is SGHTA and CDR2 FQGNSA. V gave up 3 bases and J gave up 2 bases; unmatched junction bases: 7. This CDR3 comprises 15 residues. Here the CDR3 reads CASSFTGTDTYEQYF. The CDR3 DNA follows: TGTGCCAGCAGCTTCACCGGGACAGATACCTACGAGCAGTACTTC. Variable domain in full (rest from reference TRBV7-2 and TRBJ2-7): GAGVSQSPSNKVTEKGKDVELRCDPISGHTALYWYRQSLGQGLEFLIYFQGNSAPDKSGLPSDRFSAERTGGSVSTLTIQRTQQEDSAVYLCASSFTGTDTYEQYFGPGTRLTVT.

This sequence joins TRBV6-9 and TRBJ2-5, with D perhaps TRBD1 (5 bases). There are 13 residues in the CDR3. The germline V gene encodes CDR1 MNHGY and CDR2 SVAAGI. V was pared by 7 bases and J by 5 bases, with 14 bases between. The chain's CDR3 is CASTPRAGETQYF. For the CDR3, the DNA is TGTGCCAGCACCCCCCGGGCAGGGGAGACCCAGTACTTC.

The chain couples TRBV28 to TRBJ2-7, with D unresolved. Looked up from germline, CDR1 is MDHEN and CDR2 is SYDVKM. CDR3 length equals 14 residues. The V end was cut by 1 base, the J end by 2 bases, with 9 bases between. This CDR3 reads CASSLSGSAYEQYF. As DNA, the CDR3 is TGTGCCAGCAGTTTATCCGGGTCAGCCTACGAGCAGTACTTC.

The chain has TRBV6-6 and TRBJ1-4; TRBD1 matches 10 bases. CDR3 length equals 14 residues. The V gene end was trimmed by 2 bases and the J gene end by 8 bases; junction bases not matched to a gene: 2. CDR1 MNHNY and CDR2 SVGAGI come from the germline V gene (reference sequence). The CDR3 sequence: CASSYPGQGEKLFF. The CDR3 nucleotides are TGTGCCAGCAGTTACCCGGGACAGGGGGAAAAACTGTTTTTT.

The genes are TRBV7-2 and TRBJ2-5; D unresolved. The CDR3 is 15 amino acids. V was pared by 4 bases and J by 2 bases, with 14 bases between. In germline, CDR1 is SGHTA, CDR2 FQGNSA. CDR3 coding DNA: TGTGCCAGCAGCTCAACCAACGGCCGACAAGAGACCCAGTACTTC. Translation gives CASSSTNGRQETQYF.

The chain joins TRBV28 to TRBJ1-3; D might be TRBD1 (5 bases). The germline V gene has CDR1 MDHEN and CDR2 SYDVKM. V lost 6 bases and J 3 bases, leaving 15 bases between the germline ends. This CDR3 is 15 amino acids long. The DNA of the CDR3 is TGTGCCAGCAGCGGGGGGGGATCTGGTGGAAACACCATATATTTT. It translates to CASSGGGSGGNTIYF.

This sequence joins TRBV18 and TRBJ2-3; 9 bases are a match to TRBD2. Trimming at V came to 3 bases and at J to 5 bases, leaving 12 bases not matched to a gene. Per the germline V gene, CDR1 is KGHSH and CDR2 is LQKENI. CDR3 length: 17 amino acids. The CDR3 loop reads CASSPAVAGGLGDTQYF. DNA of the CDR3: TGTGCCAGCTCACCGGCCGTGGCGGGAGGGCTAGGAGATACGCAGTATTTT. Variable domain in full (rest from reference TRBV18 and TRBJ2-3): NAGVMQNPRHLVRRRGQEARLRCSPMKGHSHVYWYRQLPEEGLKFMVYLQKENIIDESGMPKERFSAEFPKEGPSILRIQQVVRGDSAAYFCASSPAVAGGLGDTQYFGPGTRLTVL.

This rearrangement joins TRBV30 to TRBJ2-5; TRBD2 matches at 8 bases. There are 16 residues in the CDR3. With V trimmed by 1 base and J by 2 bases, 9 bases remained unmatched. CDR1 is GTSNPN and CDR2 is SVGIG in the germline V gene (reference sequence). The CDR3 spells CAWSAHGGARQETQYF. DNA of the CDR3: TGTGCCTGGAGTGCTCACGGGGGGGCTAGGCAAGAGACCCAGTACTTC.